This record concerns one TCR beta chain sequence. Its antigen is undetermined. The germline V and J ends were trimmed by 4 bases and 5 bases, with 17 bases remaining between them. The CDR3 contains 15 residues. Germline V CDR1 and CDR2: LGHNA, YSLEER. The table came from immunoSEQ multiplex PCR; TCRdb's copy has only in-frame clones and leaves some out. The table has more than 150,000 clones, about 86% seen once. The donors were members of the validation cohort comprising 100 to 150 subjects, separate from the approximately 700-subject first cohort. This record comes from a study of cytomegalovirus exposure and HLA in healthy donors. General study points: TCR beta chains numbering 150 to 200 were designated cytomegalovirus-associated.

What was sequenced was PBMCs. The sequence was obtained from a woman aged 18-29 years in good health and CMV-seropositive. The chain carries TRBV4-3 and TRBJ1-2; D gene unclear. Written as DNA, the CDR3 is TGCGCCAGCAGCCCCCAGGCGGGGTTTGGGTATGGCTACACCTTC. Amino acid sequence: CASSPQAGFGYGYTF.